The 29 T cell receptor beta chains presented below share a single source sample, sequenced in a study of blood T cell repertoires in COVID-19. Sequencing used immunoSEQ multiplex PCR; TCRdb keeps in-frame clones, though not all of them. The sample has around 180,000 clones, 74% seen once. Sequences were obtained from peripheral blood. The receptors shown here come from a woman older than 75 with acute or convalescent COVID-19.

V is TRBV12-3 or TRBV12-4 and J is TRBJ1-4; tentatively, D is TRBD1 (6 bases). The length of the CDR3 is 13 residues. V lost 8 bases, J lost 7 bases, and 14 bases lay in between. In DNA form, the CDR3 reads TGTGCCAGCCGTACAGGGTACCCTGAAAAACTGTTTTTT. The encoded protein is CASRTGYPEKLFF.

This clone was observed a handful of times. This chain connects TRBV21-1 to TRBJ1-5. TRBV21-1 is a pseudogene segment. This CDR3 contains 16 residues. CDR3 DNA: TGTGCCAGCAGCAACCCCCGGGAATATAGCAATCAGCCCCAGCATTTT. It specifies CASSNPREYSNQPQHF.

This clone was seen many times. The V gene is TRBV6-2 or TRBV6-3, the J gene TRBJ2-1, with D unclear. The ends were cut back, 1 base at V and 5 bases at J, with 9 bases in the middle. The CDR3 has 14 amino acids. In germline, CDR1 is MNHEY, CDR2 SVGEGT. The CDR3: CASSYLRPHNEQFF. For the CDR3, the DNA is TGTGCCAGCAGTTACTTGAGGCCCCACAATGAGCAGTTCTTC.

The rearrangement joins TRBV7-9 to TRBJ2-7; D possibly corresponds to TRBD2 (5 bases). Germline CDR1 SEHNR, CDR2 FQNEAQ (reference sequence). With 0 bases removed from V and 5 bases from J, the gap between germline ends came to 11 bases. The CDR3 covers 14 residues. In DNA form, the CDR3 reads TGTGCCAGCAGCTTAGCGCTAGCAGGCAACGAGCAGTACTTC. This codes for CASSLALAGNEQYF. Looking up the rest from reference TRBV7-9 and TRBJ2-7 gives the full variable domain: DTGVSQNPRHKITKRGQNVTFRCDPISEHNRLYWYRQTLGQGPEFLTYFQNEAQLEKSRLLSDRFSAERPKGSFSTLEIQRTEQGDSAMYLCASSLALAGNEQYFGPGTRLTVT.

This clone occurred a few times. The rearrangement links TRBV2 to TRBJ1-2; 11 bases line up with TRBD1. V shed 7 bases and J 2 bases; nucleotides not matched to a gene: 6. Germline V gene data show CDR1 as SNHLY and CDR2 as FYNNEI. This CDR3 is 15 amino acids long. In DNA, the CDR3 is TGTGCCAGCACGGGACAGGGGGGAGTAAACTATGGCTACACCTTC. Translation gives CASTGQGGVNYGYTF.

V gene TRBV7-9 combines with J gene TRBJ1-6, with D unclear. The V end was cut by 5 bases, the J end by 8 bases, with 13 bases between. Germline V CDR1 and CDR2: SEHNR, FQNEAQ (reference sequence). This CDR3 is 14 amino acids long. CDR3 loop: CASSRRDTDSPLHF. DNA of the CDR3: TGTGCCAGCAGCCGTAGAGATACTGATTCACCCCTCCACTTT.

This clone has only a few counts. The gene calls are TRBV24-1 and TRBJ2-1; 12 positions match TRBD2. Trimming took 4 bases from V and 6 from J; bases not matched to a gene: 6. The CDR3 loop spans 16 amino acids. Germline V gene sequence: CDR1 KGHDR, CDR2 SFDVKD. The chain's CDR3 is CATSDPGTSGRNEQFF. Here the CDR3 DNA reads TGTGCCACCAGTGACCCCGGGACTAGCGGGCGCAATGAGCAGTTCTTC.

This clone was detected a few times. The V call is TRBV27, the J call TRBJ2-5; D call uncertain. The CDR3 spans 15 residues. CDR1 is MNHEY, CDR2 SMNVEV, per germline (reference sequence). V was cut by 4 bases and J by 2 bases, with 14 bases left in between. CDR3: CASSSLSRPQETQYF. CDR3 DNA sequence: TGTGCCAGCAGTTCCCTCAGCAGGCCACAAGAGACCCAGTACTTC.

This clone came up once. J is TRBJ2-2 and V is TRBV5-1; 8 bases map to TRBD2. V lost 0 bases and J lost 0; bases outside the gene matches: 4. The germline V gene encodes CDR1 SGHRS and CDR2 YFSETQ. The CDR3 spans 17 residues. The CDR3 DNA follows: TGCGCCAGCAGCTTGGAGGGAGCGGGGGCGAACACCGGGGAGCTGTTTTTT. It specifies CASSLEGAGANTGELFF.

The rearrangement uses TRBV27 and TRBJ2-2, with D tentatively TRBD1 (5 bases). Trimming pared 4 bases from V and 0 bases from J, leaving 15 bases between. The CDR3 contains 17 residues. Germline V gene data show CDR1 as MNHEY and CDR2 as SMNVEV (reference sequence). In DNA, the CDR3 is TGTGCCAGCAGTTCGCGGTACAGGCGCCCGAACACCGGGGAGCTGTTTTTT. It yields the protein CASSSRYRRPNTGELFF.

This chain uses TRBV10-1 with TRBJ1-6, with D perhaps matching TRBD1 (6 bases). This CDR3 has 15 residues. The germline gives CDR1 WNHNN, CDR2 SYGVQD (reference sequence). The V end lost 3 bases, the J end lost 5 bases, and 11 bases lay between the germline ends. The CDR3 here is CASSDPGENNSPLHF. The CDR3 region has the DNA TGCGCCAGCAGTGACCCAGGGGAGAATAATTCACCCCTCCACTTT.

V and J are TRBV5-8 and TRBJ2-2; TRBD2 matches at 7 bases. CDR1 is SGHTS, CDR2 YDEGEE, per germline. V was pared by 4 bases and J by 7 bases, with 10 bases of the junction left unmatched. The CDR3 sequence is 15 residues long. The CDR3 region has the DNA TGTGCCAGCAGCCAACCGACCGGGGGGAACGGGGAGCTGTTTTTT. It is translated as CASSQPTGGNGELFF.

This chain links TRBV2 with TRBJ2-7, with TRBD2 matching over 7 bases. CDR3 length: 16 residues. The junction had 8 bases not matched to a gene; V was cut back by 3 bases and J by 0 bases. CDR1 and CDR2 (germline): SNHLY, FYNNEI. The CDR3 here is CASSESPLADSYEQYF. As DNA, the CDR3 is TGTGCCAGCAGTGAGAGTCCGCTAGCGGACTCCTACGAGCAGTACTTC. Based on the CDR3 plus reference TRBV2 and TRBJ2-7, the full variable domain is EPEVTQTPSHQVTQMGQEVILRCVPISNHLYFYWYRQILGQKVEFLVSFYNNEISEKSEIFDDQFSVERPDGSNFTLKIRSTKLEDSAMYFCASSESPLADSYEQYFGPGTRLTVT.

This clone was observed a single time. The genes are TRBV7-9 and TRBJ2-7; D is ambiguous. Trimming stripped 3 bases from V and 2 bases from J, with 14 bases between. The length of the CDR3 is 15 residues. Germline V lookup: CDR1 SEHNR, CDR2 FQNEAQ (reference sequence). DNA for the CDR3: TGTGCCAGCAGCTTTGGCCCGACAAGAGCCTACGAGCAGTACTTC. Encoded protein: CASSFGPTRAYEQYF. The entire variable domain, with the rest obtained from reference TRBV7-9 and TRBJ2-7, is as follows: DTGVSQNPRHKITKRGQNVTFRCDPISEHNRLYWYRQTLGQGPEFLTYFQNEAQLEKSRLLSDRFSAERPKGSFSTLEIQRTEQGDSAMYLCASSFGPTRAYEQYFGPGTRLTVT.

This sequence joins TRBV18 and TRBJ1-1, with D possibly TRBD1 on 5 matching bases. Looked up from germline, CDR1 is KGHSH and CDR2 is LQKENI. V dropped 0 bases and J dropped 1 base, with 9 bases sitting between them. The CDR3 loop spans 15 amino acids. This CDR3 is CASSPPLGQNTEAFF. CDR3 coding DNA: TGTGCCAGCTCACCACCGTTAGGACAGAACACTGAAGCTTTCTTT. Full variable domain (outside the CDR3, taken from reference TRBV18 and TRBJ1-1): NAGVMQNPRHLVRRRGQEARLRCSPMKGHSHVYWYRQLPEEGLKFMVYLQKENIIDESGMPKERFSAEFPKEGPSILRIQQVVRGDSAAYFCASSPPLGQNTEAFFGQGTRLTVV.

This clone was detected once. The chain combines TRBV19 with TRBJ2-2; TRBD1 agrees at 7 bases. CDR3 length: 16 residues. Trimming removed 2 bases from V and 4 bases from J; junction bases left unmatched: 7. The V gene's germline CDR1 is LNHDA and CDR2 SQIVND (reference sequence). CDR3: CASSIPGGQLTGELFF. CDR3 DNA: TGTGCCAGTAGTATACCAGGGGGTCAACTCACCGGGGAGCTGTTTTTT.

This rearrangement joins TRBV11-2 to TRBJ1-1; no firm D call. The ends were cut back, 3 bases at V and 0 bases at J, with 8 bases in the middle. The germline V gene has CDR1 SGHAT and CDR2 FQNNGV. This CDR3 comprises 14 residues. Here the CDR3 reads CASSFLPVNTEAFF. The CDR3 DNA reads as TGTGCCAGCAGCTTTCTTCCGGTGAACACTGAAGCTTTCTTT.

This sequence joins TRBV6-1 and TRBJ2-2; D is undetermined. This CDR3 is built from 16 residues. V was cut by 2 bases and J by 2 bases, with 12 bases left in between. The germline V gene has CDR1 MNHNS and CDR2 SASEGT. CDR3 residues: CASSEFVFPNTGELFF. For the CDR3, the DNA is TGTGCCAGCAGTGAATTTGTTTTTCCTAACACCGGGGAGCTGTTTTTT.

The chain uses TRBV9 and TRBJ2-7; a possible D gene is TRBD1 (5 bases). CDR3 length: 12 amino acids. Deletions cut 4 bases from V and 3 bases from J, with 8 bases between. Germline CDR1 reads SGDLS; CDR2 reads YYNGEE. This CDR3 reads CASSPQGYEQYF. CDR3 coding DNA: TGTGCCAGCAGCCCCCAGGGCTACGAGCAGTACTTC.

This chain joins TRBV14 and TRBJ2-1, with TRBD2 matching over 7 bases. CDR3 length: 18 residues. The V segment lost 4 bases and the J segment 0 bases; nucleotides outside the gene matches: 12. Germline V gives CDR1 SGHDN, CDR2 FVKESK. In DNA form, the CDR3 reads TGTGCCAGCAGCCCCATTACCATAGCGGGCAGCTCCTACAATGAGCAGTTCTTC. Its protein product is CASSPITIAGSSYNEQFF.

V and J are TRBV28 and TRBJ1-2; 8 bases match TRBD1. V gave up 2 bases and J gave up 7 bases; unmatched junction bases: 3. The CDR3 runs 13 residues. Per germline, CDR1 MDHEN and CDR2 SYDVKM. For the CDR3, the DNA is TGTGCCAGCAGTTTAGTCGACAGGGGTGGCTACACCTTC. Translation: CASSLVDRGGYTF.

The genes are TRBV18 and TRBJ2-7; D is possibly TRBD2 (5 bases). Germline-derived CDR1 and CDR2 are KGHSH and LQKENI. Trimming removed 2 bases from V and 5 bases from J, with 13 bases in between. CDR3 length: 14 residues. The CDR3 nucleotides are TGTGCCAGCTCACCATTAGGAGAGGGCGACGAGCAGTACTTC. Its translation: CASSPLGEGDEQYF.

The chain uses TRBV5-4 and TRBJ2-1; 13 bases align to TRBD2. The V gene's germline CDR1 is SGHNT and CDR2 YYREEE (reference sequence). V was clipped by 6 bases and J by 6 bases; unmatched bases: 6. This CDR3 comprises 15 residues. CDR3 sequence reads: CASTLGLAGINEQFF. CDR3 DNA: TGTGCCAGCACGCTGGGACTAGCGGGGATCAATGAGCAGTTCTTC.

The gene calls are TRBV28 and TRBJ2-3; TRBD1 matches at 7 bases. Germline lookup yields CDR1 MDHEN and CDR2 SYDVKM. The V gene end was trimmed by 2 bases and the J gene end by 4 bases; junction bases not matched to a gene: 0. This CDR3 contains 13 residues. The CDR3: CASSLQGADTQYF. DNA of the CDR3: TGTGCCAGCAGTTTACAGGGGGCAGATACGCAGTATTTT.

This chain links TRBV11-2 with TRBJ2-3, with TRBD1 as a possible D gene (6 bases). The CDR3 contains 17 residues. Trimming pared 5 bases from V and 0 bases from J, leaving 18 bases between. Germline CDR1 reads SGHAT; CDR2 reads FQNNGV. The CDR3 here is CASSRYQGRTSTDTQYF. CDR3 coding DNA: TGTGCCAGCAGCCGATACCAGGGGCGGACTAGCACAGATACGCAGTATTTT. Full variable domain (remainder filled in from reference TRBV11-2 and TRBJ2-3): EAGVAQSPRYKIIEKRQSVAFWCNPISGHATLYWYQQILGQGPKLLIQFQNNGVVDDSQLPKDRFSAERLKGVDSTLKIQPAKLEDSAVYLCASSRYQGRTSTDTQYFGPGTRLTVL.

The CDR3 DNA reads TGTGCCAGCAGCTCGTCGGGACAACTCCAGGGCTACTCTGGAAACACCATATATTTT. Encoded protein: CASSSSGQLQGYSGNTIYF. This chain joins TRBV7-9 and TRBJ1-3; D is possibly TRBD1 (6 bases). Trimming cost V 4 bases and J 0 bases, with 22 bases left between them. Per the germline V gene, CDR1 is SEHNR and CDR2 is FQNEAQ (reference sequence). CDR3 length: 19 residues. Full variable domain (missing parts from reference TRBV7-9 and TRBJ1-3): DTGVSQNPRHKITKRGQNVTFRCDPISEHNRLYWYRQTLGQGPEFLTYFQNEAQLEKSRLLSDRFSAERPKGSFSTLEIQRTEQGDSAMYLCASSSSGQLQGYSGNTIYFGEGSWLTVV.

V gene TRBV5-1 combines with J gene TRBJ2-1; TRBD2 aligns across 7 bases. V was pared by 0 bases and J by 6 bases, with 9 bases of the junction left unmatched. The CDR3 runs to 16 residues. The V gene's germline CDR1 is SGHRS and CDR2 YFSETQ. CDR3 sequence reads: CASSLGGGSLLNEQFF. CDR3 nucleotides: TGCGCCAGCAGCTTGGGGGGCGGGAGTCTACTCAATGAGCAGTTCTTC.

This clone was seen more than once but under ten times. V usage is TRBV7-2 and J usage is TRBJ1-2, with 11 positions matching TRBD1. The trim removed 5 bases at V and 2 bases at J, leaving 7 bases unmatched. Per the germline V gene, CDR1 is SGHTA and CDR2 is FQGNSA. The CDR3 has 16 residues. The CDR3, as DNA: TGTGCCAGCAGCACCCGGACAGGGGGCGAAAACTATGGCTACACCTTC. As protein: CASSTRTGGENYGYTF. Supplemented by reference TRBV7-2 and TRBJ1-2, the full variable domain reads GAGVSQSPSNKVTEKGKDVELRCDPISGHTALYWYRQSLGQGLEFLIYFQGNSAPDKSGLPSDRFSAERTGGSVSTLTIQRTQQEDSAVYLCASSTRTGGENYGYTFGSGTRLTVV.

The chain couples TRBV5-5 to TRBJ2-3, with TRBD2 identical over 7 bases. This CDR3 contains 17 residues. Germline assignment: CDR1 SGHKS and CDR2 YYEKEE (reference sequence). After removal of 2 bases from V and 0 bases from J, the junction contained 9 bases not matched to a gene. CDR3: CASSFHRSGASTDTQYF. The CDR3 DNA reads as TGTGCCAGCAGCTTCCATCGAAGCGGGGCTAGCACAGATACGCAGTATTTT.